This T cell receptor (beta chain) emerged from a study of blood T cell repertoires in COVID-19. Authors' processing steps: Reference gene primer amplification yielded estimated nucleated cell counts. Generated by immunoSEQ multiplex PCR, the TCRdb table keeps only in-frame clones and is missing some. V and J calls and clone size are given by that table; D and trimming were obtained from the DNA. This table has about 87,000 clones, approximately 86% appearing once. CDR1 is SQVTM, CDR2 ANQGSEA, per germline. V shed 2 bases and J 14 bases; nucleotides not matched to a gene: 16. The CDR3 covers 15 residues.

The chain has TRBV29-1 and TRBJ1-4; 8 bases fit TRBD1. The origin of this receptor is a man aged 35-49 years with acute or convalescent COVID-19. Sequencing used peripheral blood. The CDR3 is CSVESPGQGSRRLFF. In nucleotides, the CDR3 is TGCAGCGTTGAATCGCCCGGACAGGGCTCGAGGCGGCTGTTTTTT.